This TCR beta chain was captured in a study of blood T cell repertoires in COVID-19. Study summary: Specimens from acute and convalescent COVID-19 originated in the United States, Italy and Spain. T cells, B-cell-depleted T cells, or PBMCs provided the cDNA or gDNA that served as material.

The CDR3 runs to 14 residues. J gave up 7 bases and V 6 bases, and 10 bases lay outside the gene matches. The germline CDR1 and CDR2 sequences are MGHDK and SYGVNS. In the source study's methods: Estimation of nucleated cell counts was performed using reference gene primer amplification. Data came from immunoSEQ multiplex PCR; TCRdb stores just in-frame clones and leaves some out. That table supplies the V and J calls and clone size; D and trimming were determined from the DNA. The profile shows 50,000 to 65,000 clones, approximately 86% of them singletons. The clonotype was recovered from a man between 65 and 85 years old with acute or convalescent COVID-19. The chain has TRBV25-1 and TRBJ1-2; TRBD1 matches 8 bases. The sample taken for sequencing was peripheral blood. The CDR3 region has the DNA TGTGCCAGCAGACAGACAGGGGAATGGGGTGGCTACACCTTC. This gives the protein CASRQTGEWGGYTF.